This T cell receptor beta chain is from a study of control samples from healthy donors and cancer patients. TCRdb's copy holds only in-frame clones and misses some; the assay was immunoSEQ multiplex PCR. The table records 150,000 to 170,000 clones, about 94% of them present only once. V was pared by 7 bases and J by 2 bases, with 8 bases of the junction left unmatched. The CDR3 is 14 amino acids. The chain carries TRBV23-1 and TRBJ2-7, with TRBD2 identical over 7 bases. TRBV23-1 is an ORF for which the function is uncertain. The clonotype originates from a man aged 40-50 years in good health. Sequenced sample: blood. The CDR3 DNA reads TGCGCCAGCACCCAACGGGGGGAGACCTACGAGCAGTACTTC. This gives the protein CASTQRGETYEQYF.